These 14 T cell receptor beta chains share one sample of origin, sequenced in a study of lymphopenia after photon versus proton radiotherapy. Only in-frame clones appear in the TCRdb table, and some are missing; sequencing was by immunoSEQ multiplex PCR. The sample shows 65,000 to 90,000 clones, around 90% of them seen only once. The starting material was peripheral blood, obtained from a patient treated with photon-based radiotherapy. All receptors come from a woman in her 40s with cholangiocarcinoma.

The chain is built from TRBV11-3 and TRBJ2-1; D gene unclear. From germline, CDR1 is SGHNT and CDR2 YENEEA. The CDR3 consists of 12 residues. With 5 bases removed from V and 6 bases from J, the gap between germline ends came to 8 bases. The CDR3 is CASSRDTNEQFF. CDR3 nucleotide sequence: TGTGCCAGCAGCCGAGACACCAATGAGCAGTTCTTC.

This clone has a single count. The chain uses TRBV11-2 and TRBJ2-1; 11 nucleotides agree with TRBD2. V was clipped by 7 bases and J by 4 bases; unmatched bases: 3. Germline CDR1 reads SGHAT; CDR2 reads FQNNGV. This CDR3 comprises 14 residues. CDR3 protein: CASKGLAGYNEQFF. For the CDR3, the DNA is TGTGCCAGCAAAGGACTAGCGGGTTACAATGAGCAGTTCTTC.

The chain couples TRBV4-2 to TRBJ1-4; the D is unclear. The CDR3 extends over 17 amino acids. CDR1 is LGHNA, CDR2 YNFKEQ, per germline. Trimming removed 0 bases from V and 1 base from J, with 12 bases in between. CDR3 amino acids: CASSQEPSRGTNEKLFF. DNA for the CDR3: TGTGCCAGCAGCCAAGAGCCATCCCGAGGAACTAATGAAAAACTGTTTTTT.

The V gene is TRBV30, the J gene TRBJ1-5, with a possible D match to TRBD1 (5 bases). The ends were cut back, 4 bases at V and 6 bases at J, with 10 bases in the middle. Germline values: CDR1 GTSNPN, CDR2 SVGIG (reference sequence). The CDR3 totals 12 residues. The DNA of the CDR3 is TGTGCCTGGACGAGGGGAAGTCAGCCCCAGCATTTT. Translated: CAWTRGSQPQHF.

As DNA, the CDR3 is TGTGCCAGCAGTTACTCCAGATTGAACACTGAAGCTTTCTTT. Protein sequence: CASSYSRLNTEAFF. This chain uses TRBV6-5 with TRBJ1-1; D call uncertain. Germline V gene sequence: CDR1 MNHEY, CDR2 SVGAGI. CDR3 length: 14 residues. Trimming took 0 bases from V and 0 from J, leaving 5 bases between them.

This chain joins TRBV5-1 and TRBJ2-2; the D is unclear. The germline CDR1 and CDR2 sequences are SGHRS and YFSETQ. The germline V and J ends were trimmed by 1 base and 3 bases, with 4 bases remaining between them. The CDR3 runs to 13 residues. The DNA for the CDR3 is TGCGCCAGCAGCTTGTTTGACACCGGGGAGCTGTTTTTT. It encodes CASSLFDTGELFF.

CDR3 sequence reads: CAWSVGGQSRPIQPQHF. The DNA for the CDR3 is TGTGCCTGGAGTGTTGGGGGACAGTCTCGCCCCATTCAGCCCCAGCATTTT. The chain combines TRBV30 with TRBJ1-5, with 7 bases lining up with TRBD1. The trim removed 0 bases at V and 6 bases at J, leaving 14 bases unmatched. The length of the CDR3 is 17 residues. The germline CDR1 and CDR2 sequences are GTSNPN and SVGIG (reference sequence).

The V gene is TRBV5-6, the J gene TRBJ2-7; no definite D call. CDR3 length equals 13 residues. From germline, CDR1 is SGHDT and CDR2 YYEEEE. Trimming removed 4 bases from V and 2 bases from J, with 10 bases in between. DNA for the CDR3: TGTGCCAGCAGCACGGCTGGGGCCTACGAGCAGTACTTC. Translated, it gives CASSTAGAYEQYF.

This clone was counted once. CDR3 coding DNA: TGTGCCAGCAGCTTTTTTCTAGGGACGTTTTCGGACACCGGGGAGCTGTTTTTT. This translates into CASSFFLGTFSDTGELFF. The chain combines TRBV7-6 with TRBJ2-2; D is possibly TRBD1 or TRBD2 (5 bases each). This CDR3 is built from 18 residues. From germline, CDR1 is SGHVS and CDR2 FNYEAQ. The V gene lost 3 bases and the J gene lost 3 bases, with 20 bases spanning the gap.

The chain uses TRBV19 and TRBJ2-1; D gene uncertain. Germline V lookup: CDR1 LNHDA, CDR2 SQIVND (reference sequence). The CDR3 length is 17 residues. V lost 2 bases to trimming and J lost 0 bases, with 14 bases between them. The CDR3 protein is CASSIYPASGSYNEQFF. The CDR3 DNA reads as TGTGCCAGTAGTATATACCCAGCTTCCGGCTCCTACAATGAGCAGTTCTTC.

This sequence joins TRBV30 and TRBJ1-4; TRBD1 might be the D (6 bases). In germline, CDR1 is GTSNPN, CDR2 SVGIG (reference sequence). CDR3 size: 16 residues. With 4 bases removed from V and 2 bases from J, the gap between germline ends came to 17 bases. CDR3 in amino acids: CAWTTRGGRTNEKLFF. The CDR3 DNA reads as TGTGCCTGGACCACGAGGGGGGGGCGGACTAATGAAAAACTGTTTTTT.

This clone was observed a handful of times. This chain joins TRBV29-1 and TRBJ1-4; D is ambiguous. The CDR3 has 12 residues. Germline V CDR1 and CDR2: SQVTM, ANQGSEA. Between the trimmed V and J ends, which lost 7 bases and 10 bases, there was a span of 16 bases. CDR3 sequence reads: CSASGPGGKLFF. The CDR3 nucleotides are TGCAGCGCAAGCGGGCCTGGAGGAAAACTGTTTTTT.

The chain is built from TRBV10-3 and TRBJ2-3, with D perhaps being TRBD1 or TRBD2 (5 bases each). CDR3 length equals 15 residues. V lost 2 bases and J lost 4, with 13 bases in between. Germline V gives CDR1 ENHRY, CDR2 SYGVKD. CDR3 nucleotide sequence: TGTGCCATCAGTGAGGAGGGGCACGGGGCAGATACGCAGTATTTT. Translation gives CAISEEGHGADTQYF.

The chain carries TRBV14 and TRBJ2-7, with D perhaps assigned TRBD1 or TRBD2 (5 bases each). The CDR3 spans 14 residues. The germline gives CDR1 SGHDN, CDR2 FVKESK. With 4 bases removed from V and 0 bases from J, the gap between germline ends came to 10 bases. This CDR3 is CASSLSGTSYEQYF. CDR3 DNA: TGTGCCAGCAGCCTGTCCGGGACCTCCTACGAGCAGTACTTC.